One sample yielded the 18 T cell receptor beta chains listed below, sequenced in a study of patients and donors after allogeneic stem cell transplantation. In TCRdb, the RT-PCR reads were re-called with MiXCR into one record per CDR3 protein. The sample contains hundreds of thousands of distinct CDR3 sequences, 16% of which appear only once. Material for sequencing was blood, either unsorted or a sorted T cell fraction (not recorded which). The receptor source for this set is a human donor who was either an allogeneic HSCT recipient or a stem cell or donor lymphocyte infusion donor (not recorded which). It is not recorded whose cells these are; they may come from a transplant donor.

The table lists this clonotype with many counts. The V call is TRBV24-1, the J call TRBJ2-1; D is undetermined. The V and J ends lost 1 base and 4 bases respectively, with 10 bases between them. Germline CDR1 and CDR2: KGHDR and SFDVKD. The length of the CDR3 is 15 residues. The CDR3: CATSDLGREYNEQFF. DNA of the CDR3: TGTGCCACCAGTGATTTAGGAAGGGAATACAATGAGCAGTTCTTC.

The chain is built from TRBV12-3 or TRBV12-4 and TRBJ1-3, with D hard to call. The V end was cut by 4 bases, the J end by 3 bases, with 10 bases between. This CDR3 spans 14 amino acids. The DNA of the CDR3 is TGTGCCAGCAGTTCCGACTTTATTGGAAACACCATATATTTT. Amino acid sequence: CASSSDFIGNTIYF.

The chain recombines TRBV2 with TRBJ2-2; 10 bases align to TRBD2. The CDR3 is 14 amino acids. Trimming at V came to 6 bases and at J to 6 bases, leaving 4 bases not matched to a gene. The V gene's germline CDR1 is SNHLY and CDR2 FYNNEI. CDR3 protein: CASRLAGWSGELFF. CDR3 DNA: TGTGCCAGCAGACTAGCGGGATGGTCCGGGGAGCTGTTTTTT.

This chain joins TRBV12-3 or TRBV12-4 and TRBJ2-5; D call uncertain. Trimming took off 7 bases at V and 5 bases at J, with 8 bases between the two ends. The CDR3 extends over 11 amino acids. The CDR3 DNA follows: TGTGCCAGCACTCGGACCGAGACCCAGTACTTC. This sequence encodes CASTRTETQYF.

This clonotype was recorded many times. J is TRBJ2-2 and V is TRBV5-1, with D perhaps matching TRBD2 (6 bases). This CDR3 has 15 residues. Looked up from germline, CDR1 is SGHRS and CDR2 is YFSETQ. V was cut by 0 bases and J by 1 base, with 7 bases left in between. The CDR3 DNA sequence: TGCGCCAGCAGCTTGGTTAGCGGGAACACCGGGGAGCTGTTTTTT. Its translation: CASSLVSGNTGELFF.

The V call is TRBV11-2, the J call TRBJ2-3; 9 bases are a match to TRBD2. Trimming at V came to 5 bases and at J to 1 base, leaving 13 bases not matched to a gene. The length of the CDR3 is 18 residues. Germline CDR1 SGHAT, CDR2 FQNNGV. The DNA of the CDR3 is TGTGCCAGCAGCCAGTCGGAGGCGGGAGGGCCCGGCACAGATACGCAGTATTTT. Translating it yields CASSQSEAGGPGTDTQYF.

This chain joins TRBV9 and TRBJ2-5; 7 positions agree with TRBD2. Germline V lookup: CDR1 SGDLS, CDR2 YYNGEE. V lost 0 bases, J lost 5 bases, and 10 bases stayed unmatched. The CDR3 runs to 16 residues. The CDR3 loop is CASSVGGGTSGETQYF. The CDR3 region has the DNA TGTGCCAGCAGCGTAGGGGGAGGGACCAGCGGCGAGACCCAGTACTTC.

This clonotype showed up just a few times. The V call is TRBV28, the J call TRBJ1-2; D is uncertain. This CDR3 is 11 amino acids long. Germline CDR1 MDHEN, CDR2 SYDVKM. V was cut by 10 bases and J by 1 base, with 7 bases left in between. The CDR3 region has the DNA TGTGCCACCACGATTAACTATGGCTACACCTTC. Its protein is CATTINYGYTF.

This clonotype was counted many times. V and J are TRBV15 and TRBJ1-4, with TRBD1 matching over 7 bases. The CDR3 contains 15 residues. V trimming: 3 bases; J trimming: 4 bases; junction bases outside the gene matches: 5. The germline CDR1 and CDR2 sequences are LNHNV and YYDKDF (reference sequence). The CDR3 reads CATSSLGQNNEKLFF. The CDR3 coding sequence is TGTGCCACCAGCAGCCTGGGACAGAATAATGAAAAACTGTTTTTT.

The rearrangement joins TRBV19 to TRBJ2-3; D unresolved. The germline V gene encodes CDR1 LNHDA and CDR2 SQIVND (reference sequence). The germline V and J ends were trimmed by 8 bases and 0 bases, with 12 bases remaining between them. The CDR3 consists of 14 residues. CDR3 nucleotide sequence: TGTGCCAGTCGTTCCGGACGGAGCACAGATACGCAGTATTTT. Translated: CASRSGRSTDTQYF. Full variable domain (missing parts from reference TRBV19 and TRBJ2-3): DGGITQSPKYLFRKEGQNVTLSCEQNLNHDAMYWYRQDPGQGLRLIYYSQIVNDFQKGDIAEGYSVSREKKESFPLTVTSAQKNPTAFYLCASRSGRSTDTQYFGPGTRLTVL.

This chain connects TRBV5-1 to TRBJ2-5; TRBD1 matches at 9 bases. In germline, CDR1 is SGHRS, CDR2 YFSETQ. V shed 7 bases, J shed 7 bases, and the junction held 8 bases outside the gene matches. The CDR3 has 13 amino acids. In DNA, the CDR3 is TGCGCCAGCGGGAGACAGGGGGAAGGGACCCAGTACTTC. Translating it yields CASGRQGEGTQYF. The complete variable domain, with remaining parts taken from reference TRBV5-1 and TRBJ2-5, reads KAGVTQTPRYLIKTRGQQVTLSCSPISGHRSVSWYQQTPGQGLQFLFEYFSETQRNKGNFPGRFSGRQFSNSRSEMNVSTLELGDSALYLCASGRQGEGTQYFGPGTRLLVL.

V is TRBV19 and J is TRBJ2-1; 11 bases align to TRBD2. Trimming at V came to 6 bases and at J to 3 bases, leaving 10 bases not matched to a gene. The CDR3 runs to 17 residues. CDR1 is LNHDA, CDR2 SQIVND, per germline (reference sequence). The CDR3 reads CASRRPSGLADYNEQFF. CDR3 nucleotide sequence: TGTGCCAGTAGGAGACCGTCGGGACTAGCGGACTACAATGAGCAGTTCTTC.

The chain carries TRBV7-3 and TRBJ1-6; D is possibly TRBD1 (5 bases). With 5 bases removed from V and 14 bases from J, the gap between germline ends came to 16 bases. Germline lookup yields CDR1 SGHTA and CDR2 FQGTGA. The CDR3 length is 13 residues. This CDR3 reads CASSPGHGQSLHF. The CDR3 region has the DNA TGTGCCAGCAGCCCCGGACACGGTCAATCCCTCCACTTT. Together with reference TRBV7-3 and TRBJ1-6, the CDR3 gives the full variable domain: GAGVSQTPSNKVTEKGKYVELRCDPISGHTALYWYRQSLGQGPEFLIYFQGTGAADDSGLPNDRFFAVRPEGSVSTLKIQRTERGDSAVYLCASSPGHGQSLHFGNGTRLTVT.

This clonotype was observed a handful of times. This chain's CDR3 is CASLLTQGLRDTQYF. Written as DNA, the CDR3 is TGTGCCAGCCTACTAACACAGGGGCTGAGAGATACGCAGTATTTT. This chain links TRBV28 with TRBJ2-3; 7 bases agree with TRBD1. CDR1 is MDHEN, CDR2 SYDVKM, per germline. This CDR3 comprises 15 residues. Trimming at V came to 8 bases and at J to 5 bases, leaving 13 bases not matched to a gene.

V gene TRBV6-1 combines with J gene TRBJ1-5, with D perhaps matching TRBD1 (5 bases). Germline-derived CDR1 and CDR2 are MNHNS and SASEGT. Trimming removed 4 bases from V and 0 bases from J, with 7 bases in between. The CDR3 has 14 amino acids. The CDR3 DNA sequence: TGTGCCAGCAGTGCGGACAATAGCAATCAGCCCCAGCATTTT. It specifies CASSADNSNQPQHF.

This clonotype was counted between two and nine times. The chain combines TRBV29-1 with TRBJ1-1; unclear D gene. The germline V gene encodes CDR1 SQVTM and CDR2 ANQGSEA. This CDR3 comprises 13 residues. Trimming removed 4 bases from V and 8 bases from J, with 17 bases in between. The DNA of the CDR3 is TGCAGCGTTGGAACGGCCGAGCGCAGCGAAGCTTTCTTT. Translated: CSVGTAERSEAFF. Full variable domain (missing parts from reference TRBV29-1 and TRBJ1-1): SAVISQKPSRDICQRGTSLTIQCQVDSQVTMMFWYRQQPGQSLTLIATANQGSEATYESGFVIDKFPISRPNLTFSTLTVSNMSPEDSSIYLCSVGTAERSEAFFGQGTRLTVV.

The V gene is TRBV11-2, the J gene TRBJ1-5, with 7 nucleotides matching TRBD1. Germline CDR1 SGHAT, CDR2 FQNNGV. This CDR3 spans 15 amino acids. V shed 4 bases, J shed 0 bases, and the junction held 3 bases outside the gene matches. The CDR3 loop is CASSSGQTSNQPQHF. As DNA, the CDR3 is TGTGCCAGCAGCTCGGGACAGACTAGCAATCAGCCCCAGCATTTT.

The chain uses TRBV5-1 and TRBJ1-2; perhaps TRBD1 as D (5 bases). CDR3 length: 16 residues. Per germline, CDR1 SGHRS and CDR2 YFSETQ. Deletions cut 0 bases from V and 4 bases from J, with 16 bases between. This CDR3 reads CASSLELTARSYGYTF. The CDR3 coding sequence is TGCGCCAGCAGCTTGGAGCTGACAGCCCGAAGCTATGGCTACACCTTC.